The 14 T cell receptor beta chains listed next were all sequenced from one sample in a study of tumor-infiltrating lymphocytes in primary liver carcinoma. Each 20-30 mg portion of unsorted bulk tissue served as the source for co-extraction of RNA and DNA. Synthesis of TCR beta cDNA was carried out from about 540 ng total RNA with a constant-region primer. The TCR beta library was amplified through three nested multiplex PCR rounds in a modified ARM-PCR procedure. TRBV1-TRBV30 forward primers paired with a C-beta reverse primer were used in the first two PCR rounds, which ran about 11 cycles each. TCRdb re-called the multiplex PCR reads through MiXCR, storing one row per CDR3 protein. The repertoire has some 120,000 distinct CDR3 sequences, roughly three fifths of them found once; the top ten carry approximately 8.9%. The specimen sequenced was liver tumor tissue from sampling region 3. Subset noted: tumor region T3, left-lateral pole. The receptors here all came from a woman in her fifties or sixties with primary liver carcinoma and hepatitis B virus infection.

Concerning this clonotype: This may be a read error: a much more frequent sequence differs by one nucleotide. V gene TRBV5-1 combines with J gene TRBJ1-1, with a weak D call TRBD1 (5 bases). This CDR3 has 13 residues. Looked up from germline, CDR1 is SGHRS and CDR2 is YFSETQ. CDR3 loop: CTSSPWGGTEAFF. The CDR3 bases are TGCACCAGCAGCCCTTGGGGCGGCACTGAAGCTTTCTTT.

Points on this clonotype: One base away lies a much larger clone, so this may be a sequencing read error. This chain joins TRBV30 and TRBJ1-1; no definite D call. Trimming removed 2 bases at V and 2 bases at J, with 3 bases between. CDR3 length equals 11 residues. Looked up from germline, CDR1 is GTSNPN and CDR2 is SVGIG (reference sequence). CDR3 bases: TGTGCCTGGAGTACTAACACTGAAGCTTTCTTT. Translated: CAWSTNTEAFF.

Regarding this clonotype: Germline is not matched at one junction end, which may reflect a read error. The CDR3: CASSPLDSSSRNTIYF. The CDR3 DNA sequence: TGCGCCAGCAGCCCCTTGGACAGCAGCTCTAGAAACACCATATATTTT. The V and J genes are TRBV4-1 and TRBJ1-3; TRBD1 is a possible D gene (6 bases). Germline CDR1 is MGHRA and CDR2 is YSYEKL. The CDR3 sequence is 16 residues long.

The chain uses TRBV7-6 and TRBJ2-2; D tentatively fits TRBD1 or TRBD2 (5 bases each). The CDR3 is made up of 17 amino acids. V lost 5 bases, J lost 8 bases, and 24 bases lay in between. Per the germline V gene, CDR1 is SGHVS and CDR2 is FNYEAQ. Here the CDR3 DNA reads TGTGCCAGCAGCCCACCGGGACGGCCTAGATTCGATGGGGAGCTGTTTTTT. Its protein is CASSPPGRPRFDGELFF.

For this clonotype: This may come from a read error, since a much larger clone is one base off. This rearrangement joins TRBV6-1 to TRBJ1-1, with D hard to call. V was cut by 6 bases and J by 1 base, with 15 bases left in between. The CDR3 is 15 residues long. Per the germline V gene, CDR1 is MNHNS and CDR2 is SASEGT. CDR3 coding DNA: TGTGCCAGCAGGACTACGACATGGAGGAACACTGAAGCTTTCTTT. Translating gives CASRTTTWRNTEAFF.

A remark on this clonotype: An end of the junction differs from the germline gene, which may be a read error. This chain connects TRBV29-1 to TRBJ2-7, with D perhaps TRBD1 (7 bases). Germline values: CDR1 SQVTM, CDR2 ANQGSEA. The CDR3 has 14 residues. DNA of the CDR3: TGTAGCGTTGCGGGGACAGCGCCAACATACGAGCAGTACTTC. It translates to CSVAGTAPTYEQYF.

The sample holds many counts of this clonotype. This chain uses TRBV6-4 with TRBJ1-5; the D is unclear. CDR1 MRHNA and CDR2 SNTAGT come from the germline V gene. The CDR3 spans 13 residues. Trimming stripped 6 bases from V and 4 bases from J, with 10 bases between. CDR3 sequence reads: CASSAGPNQPQHF. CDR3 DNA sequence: TGTGCCAGCAGCGCCGGGCCTAATCAGCCCCAGCATTTT.

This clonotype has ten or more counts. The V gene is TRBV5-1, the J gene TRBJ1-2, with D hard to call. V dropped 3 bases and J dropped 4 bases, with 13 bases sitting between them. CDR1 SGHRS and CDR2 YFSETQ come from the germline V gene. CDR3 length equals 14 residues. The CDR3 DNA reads TGCGCCAGCAGCTCCGTCGAGGGTAGCTATGGCTACACCTTC. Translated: CASSSVEGSYGYTF.

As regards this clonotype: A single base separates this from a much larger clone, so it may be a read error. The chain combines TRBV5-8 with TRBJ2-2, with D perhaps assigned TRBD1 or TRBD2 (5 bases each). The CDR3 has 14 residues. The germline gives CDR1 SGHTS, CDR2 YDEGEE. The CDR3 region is CVSSTNRRTGELFF. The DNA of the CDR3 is TGTGTCAGCAGCACGAACAGGAGGACCGGGGAGCTGTTTTTT. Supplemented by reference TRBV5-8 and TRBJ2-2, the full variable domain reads EAGVTQSPTHLIKTRGQQATLRCSPISGHTSVYWYQQALGLGLQFLLWYDEGEERNRGNFPPRFSGRQFPNYSSELNVNALELEDSALYLCVSSTNRRTGELFFGEGSRLTVL.

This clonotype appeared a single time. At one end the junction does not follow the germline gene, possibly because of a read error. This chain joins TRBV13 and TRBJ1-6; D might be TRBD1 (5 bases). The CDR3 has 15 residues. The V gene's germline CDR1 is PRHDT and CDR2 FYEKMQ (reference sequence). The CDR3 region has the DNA TGTGCCAGCAGCTCCTCACAGGCTTCCGATTCATCCCTCCACTTT. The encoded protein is CASSSSQASDSSLHF. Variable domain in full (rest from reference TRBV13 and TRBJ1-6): AAGVIQSPRHLIKEKRETATLKCYPIPRHDTVYWYQQGPGQDPQFLISFYEKMQSDKGSIPDRFSAQQFSDYHSELNMSSLELGDSALYFCASSSSQASDSSLHFGNGTRLTVT.

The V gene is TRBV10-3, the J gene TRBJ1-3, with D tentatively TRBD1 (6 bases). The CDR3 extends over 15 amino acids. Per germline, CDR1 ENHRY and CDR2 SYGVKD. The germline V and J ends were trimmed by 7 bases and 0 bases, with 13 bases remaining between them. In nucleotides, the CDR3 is TGTGCCATCATGCAGGACAGCATCTCTGGAAACACCATATATTTT. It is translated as CAIMQDSISGNTIYF.

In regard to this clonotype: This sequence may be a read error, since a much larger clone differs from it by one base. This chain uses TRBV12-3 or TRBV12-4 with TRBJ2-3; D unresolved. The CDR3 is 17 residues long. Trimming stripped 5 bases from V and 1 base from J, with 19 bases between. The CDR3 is CASSHVRSSYRTDTQYF. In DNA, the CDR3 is TGTGCCAGCAGTCACGTGCGCTCTTCATATCGCACAGATACGCAGTATTTT.

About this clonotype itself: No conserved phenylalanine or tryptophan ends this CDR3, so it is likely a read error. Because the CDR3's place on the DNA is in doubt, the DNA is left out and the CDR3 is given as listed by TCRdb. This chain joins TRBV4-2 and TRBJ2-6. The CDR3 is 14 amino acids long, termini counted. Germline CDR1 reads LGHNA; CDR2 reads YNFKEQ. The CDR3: CASSQGTGANVLTI.

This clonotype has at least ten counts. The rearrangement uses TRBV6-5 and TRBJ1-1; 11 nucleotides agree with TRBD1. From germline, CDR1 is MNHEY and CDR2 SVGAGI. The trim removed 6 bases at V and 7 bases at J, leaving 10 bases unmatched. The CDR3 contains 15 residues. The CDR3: CASSRGTGGAGEAFF. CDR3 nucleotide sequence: TGTGCCAGCAGCCGAGGGACAGGGGGTGCGGGTGAAGCTTTCTTT.